The sequence of this T cell receptor beta chain was determined in a study of cytomegalovirus exposure and HLA in healthy donors. The length of the CDR3 is 18 residues. CDR1 and CDR2 from the germline V gene are MNHEY and SMNVEV (reference sequence). V lost 2 bases to trimming and J lost 6 bases; unmatched junction nucleotides: 15. Generated by immunoSEQ multiplex PCR, the TCRdb table keeps only in-frame clones and is missing some. The repertoire consists of about 360,000 clones, with approximately 90% occurring once and the leading ten covering 0.65% to 0.95%. The chain uses TRBV27 and TRBJ2-2, with 7 positions matching TRBD2. The clonotype was recovered from a woman between 18 and 30 years old in good health and CMV-seronegative. The sample consisted of PBMCs. Here the CDR3 reads CASSLRGRGRGDPGELFF. The CDR3 coding sequence is TGTGCCAGCAGTTTAAGAGGTCGGGGGAGGGGCGACCCCGGGGAGCTGTTTTTT.